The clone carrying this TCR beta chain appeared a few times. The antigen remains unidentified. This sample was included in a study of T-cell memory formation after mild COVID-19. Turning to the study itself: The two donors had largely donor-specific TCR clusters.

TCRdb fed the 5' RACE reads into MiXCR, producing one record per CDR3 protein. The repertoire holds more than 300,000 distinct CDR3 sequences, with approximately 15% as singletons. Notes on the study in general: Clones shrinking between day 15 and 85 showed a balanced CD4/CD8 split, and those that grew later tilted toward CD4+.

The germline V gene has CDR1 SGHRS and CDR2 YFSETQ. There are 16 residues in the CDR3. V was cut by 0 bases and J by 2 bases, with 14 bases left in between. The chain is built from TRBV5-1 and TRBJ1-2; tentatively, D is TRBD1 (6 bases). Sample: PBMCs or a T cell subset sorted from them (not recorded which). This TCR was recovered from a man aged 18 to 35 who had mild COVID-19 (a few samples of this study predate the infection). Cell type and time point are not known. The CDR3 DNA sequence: TGCGCCAGCAGCTTGGGGACAGAAGGAACAAACTATGGCTACACCTTC. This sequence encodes CASSLGTEGTNYGYTF.